This T cell receptor (beta chain) was identified in a study of vaccination effects on CD4 cells after COVID-19. A word on this clone: Its target is unknown.

The authors isolated CD4+ T cells after nine to eleven days of culture. This person caught SARS-CoV-2 sometime from March to December 2020, and PCR testing confirmed the infection. Participants completed two doses of the BNT162b2 or mRNA-1273 vaccine. The V gene's germline CDR1 is SNHLY and CDR2 FYNNEI. The V and J ends lost 10 bases and 13 bases respectively, with 24 bases between them. The CDR3 covers 13 residues. Repertoires were generated with immunoSEQ multiplex PCR, while TCRdb's copy carries only in-frame clones and drops some. The sample has 30,000 to 35,000 clones; roughly four fifths are singletons.

The source is a human donor who had a prior SARS-CoV-2 infection. Sequencing used CD4+ T cells from PBMCs cultured without peptide, obtained after COVID-19 vaccination. The chain is built from TRBV2 and TRBJ2-3; a possible D gene is TRBD1 (6 bases). The CDR3 DNA is TGTGCCACAACGATTGGACAGACCCCCTTGGAGTATTTT. Translated, it gives CATTIGQTPLEYF.